Following are 23 T cell receptor beta chains from one sample sequenced in a study of blood T cell repertoires in COVID-19. Assay used: immunoSEQ multiplex PCR; TCRdb lists only in-frame clones, some missing. This table has about 340,000 clones, 86% appearing once. Sequencing was carried out using peripheral blood. The receptors stem from an older woman with COVID-19, enrolled during active disease.

The chain recombines TRBV7-2 with TRBJ1-2; D remains ambiguous. Germline assignment: CDR1 SGHTA and CDR2 FQGNSA. The CDR3 sequence is 13 residues long. Trimming left V 5 bases short and J 5 bases short, with 12 bases between. DNA for the CDR3: TGTGCCAGCAGCGCTCGTCGTGCGTATGGCTACACCTTC. It codes for CASSARRAYGYTF. Combining the CDR3 with reference TRBV7-2 and TRBJ1-2 gives the whole variable domain GAGVSQSPSNKVTEKGKDVELRCDPISGHTALYWYRQSLGQGLEFLIYFQGNSAPDKSGLPSDRFSAERTGGSVSTLTIQRTQQEDSAVYLCASSARRAYGYTFGSGTRLTVV.

The chain carries TRBV7-8 and TRBJ2-1; 7 bases are a match to TRBD1. The V gene end was trimmed by 3 bases and the J gene end by 5 bases; junction bases not matched to a gene: 13. The CDR3 runs to 17 residues. Per germline, CDR1 SGHVS and CDR2 FQNEAQ. This CDR3 reads CASSFSEGGSRNNEQFF. CDR3 coding DNA: TGTGCCAGCAGCTTCAGTGAAGGGGGCAGTAGGAACAATGAGCAGTTCTTC.

The V call is TRBV2, the J call TRBJ2-3; weak D call: TRBD1 (5 bases). Per the germline V gene, CDR1 is SNHLY and CDR2 is FYNNEI. V was pared by 4 bases and J by 6 bases, with 8 bases between. The CDR3 totals 12 residues. The CDR3, as DNA: TGTGCCAGCAGTGGGACAATTGATACGCAGTATTTT. As protein: CASSGTIDTQYF.

This clone was picked up many times. V gene TRBV27 combines with J gene TRBJ2-7; TRBD1 matches at 12 bases. The CDR3 is made up of 14 amino acids. Trimming cost V 3 bases and J 6 bases; bases outside gene matches: 3. The V gene's germline CDR1 is MNHEY and CDR2 SMNVEV (reference sequence). The CDR3 coding sequence is TGTGCCAGCAGTTTGGGGACAGGGGGCTTCGAGCAGTACTTC. Translated: CASSLGTGGFEQYF.

This clone was seen a few times. The V gene is TRBV5-1, the J gene TRBJ1-1, with TRBD1 as a possible D gene (5 bases). With 5 bases removed from V and 1 base from J, the gap between germline ends came to 6 bases. The CDR3 consists of 12 residues. CDR1 is SGHRS and CDR2 is YFSETQ in the germline V gene. The DNA for the CDR3 is TGCGCCAGCAGACAGGCGAACACTGAAGCTTTCTTT. Its protein product is CASRQANTEAFF.

This chain joins TRBV6-5 and TRBJ1-1; no reliable D call. CDR1 is MNHEY, CDR2 SVGAGI, per germline. The CDR3 has 13 amino acids. Deletions cut 2 bases from V and 5 bases from J, with 9 bases between. The CDR3 sequence is CASSYRRETEAFF. In nucleotides, the CDR3 is TGTGCCAGCAGTTACAGACGGGAAACTGAAGCTTTCTTT.

The chain is built from TRBV5-1 and TRBJ1-1; 7 nucleotides agree with TRBD1. CDR1 and CDR2 from the germline V gene are SGHRS and YFSETQ. J gave up 11 bases and V 0 bases, and 7 bases lay outside the gene matches. The CDR3 runs to 13 residues. The CDR3 loop is CASSLGRTGLAFF. The CDR3 DNA sequence: TGCGCCAGCAGCTTGGGGCGGACAGGTCTGGCTTTCTTT.

The chain recombines TRBV4-2 with TRBJ2-5, with 7 bases lining up with TRBD1. This CDR3 comprises 14 residues. V was clipped by 2 bases and J by 4 bases; unmatched bases: 4. Germline V gene lookup returns CDR1 LGHNA and CDR2 YNFKEQ. CDR3 loop: CASSQRQGRETQYF. CDR3 bases: TGTGCCAGCAGCCAAAGACAGGGACGAGAGACCCAGTACTTC.

V is TRBV4-1 and J is TRBJ2-7, with D perhaps matching TRBD1 (5 bases). The CDR3 has 14 amino acids. Germline values: CDR1 MGHRA, CDR2 YSYEKL. Trimming took off 1 base at V and 4 bases at J, with 11 bases between the two ends. Here the CDR3 reads CASSQVTGIYEQYF. CDR3 in DNA: TGCGCCAGCAGCCAAGTAACAGGAATTTACGAGCAGTACTTC.

This clone has a handful of counts. V and J are TRBV2 and TRBJ1-2, with unresolved D. The germline CDR1 and CDR2 sequences are SNHLY and FYNNEI. The CDR3 spans 13 residues. The V and J ends lost 3 bases and 2 bases respectively, with 7 bases between them. CDR3 region: CASSDQENYGYTF. CDR3 DNA sequence: TGTGCCAGCAGTGATCAGGAAAACTATGGCTACACCTTC. The whole variable domain, filled in from reference TRBV2 and TRBJ1-2, reads EPEVTQTPSHQVTQMGQEVILRCVPISNHLYFYWYRQILGQKVEFLVSFYNNEISEKSEIFDDQFSVERPDGSNFTLKIRSTKLEDSAMYFCASSDQENYGYTFGSGTRLTVV.

The chain couples TRBV4-1 to TRBJ2-3, with a weak D call TRBD1 (6 bases). V dropped 1 base and J dropped 2 bases, with 19 bases sitting between them. The CDR3 length is 18 residues. Germline V lookup: CDR1 MGHRA, CDR2 YSYEKL. CDR3 DNA sequence: TGCGCCAGCAGCCAAGTGGGCCGGACAGTTCGCCACACAGATACGCAGTATTTT. This gives the protein CASSQVGRTVRHTDTQYF.

Written as DNA, the CDR3 is TGTGCCAGCAGCCGAGACAGGGGGCGAGATGGCTACACCTTC. Amino acids: CASSRDRGRDGYTF. V and J are TRBV6-6 and TRBJ1-2, with 10 nucleotides matching TRBD1. V dropped 6 bases and J dropped 6; count of bases not matched to a gene: 7. The germline CDR1 and CDR2 sequences are MNHNY and SVGAGI (reference sequence). The CDR3 is 14 amino acids.

This sequence joins TRBV4-1 and TRBJ1-3; D gene unclear. Trimming took 0 bases from V and 2 from J, leaving 14 bases between them. The CDR3 covers 17 residues. The germline V gene has CDR1 MGHRA and CDR2 YSYEKL. The CDR3 coding sequence is TGCGCCAGCAGCCAAGAGAGGGCCCTCGGGACTGGAAACACCATATATTTT. Amino acids: CASSQERALGTGNTIYF.

The chain couples TRBV4-3 to TRBJ2-3; TRBD2 matches at 11 bases. The germline gives CDR1 LGHNA, CDR2 YSLEER. The CDR3 totals 16 residues. With V trimmed by 1 base and J by 6 bases, 6 bases remained unmatched. The CDR3 reads CASSQGLAGPPDTQYF. The DNA of the CDR3 is TGCGCCAGCAGCCAAGGACTAGCGGGGCCACCCGATACGCAGTATTTT.

V gene TRBV19 combines with J gene TRBJ2-1; 9 nucleotides line up with TRBD1. Germline CDR1 LNHDA, CDR2 SQIVND (reference sequence). This CDR3 contains 15 residues. V was pared by 6 bases and J by 2 bases, with 5 bases of the junction left unmatched. The CDR3 spells CASRPTGGAYNEQFF. CDR3 coding DNA: TGTGCCAGTAGACCTACAGGGGGCGCCTACAATGAGCAGTTCTTC.

This clone was detected only once. Other DNA sequences in the same sample also yield this CDR3. The V gene is TRBV29-1, the J gene TRBJ1-3; TRBD1 matches 9 bases. Germline V lookup: CDR1 SQVTM, CDR2 ANQGSEA. With 6 bases clipped from V and 5 bases from J, the junction kept 5 bases outside the gene matches. CDR3 size: 13 residues. The CDR3 nucleotides read TGCAGCGTATCGGGACAGGGAAGAAACACCATATATTTT. Protein: CSVSGQGRNTIYF. The whole variable domain, filled in from reference TRBV29-1 and TRBJ1-3, reads SAVISQKPSRDICQRGTSLTIQCQVDSQVTMMFWYRQQPGQSLTLIATANQGSEATYESGFVIDKFPISRPNLTFSTLTVSNMSPEDSSIYLCSVSGQGRNTIYFGEGSWLTVV.

This sequence joins TRBV10-3 and TRBJ1-1; TRBD1 matches 7 bases. Germline assignment: CDR1 ENHRY and CDR2 SYGVKD. CDR3 size: 15 residues. The ends lost 4 bases at V and 1 base at J; junction bases unmatched: 6. The CDR3 region has the DNA TGTGCCATCAGTGGACCGGACAGGACGAACACTGAAGCTTTCTTT. Translation: CAISGPDRTNTEAFF.

Concerning this clone: At the DNA level, this CDR3 is encoded by other sequences in the same sample as well. The chain employs TRBV6-1 and TRBJ2-1, with a possible D match to TRBD2 (6 bases). V shed 3 bases and J shed 0 bases, with 12 bases lying between them. Germline V lookup: CDR1 MNHNS, CDR2 SASEGT. This CDR3 is 16 amino acids long. Here the CDR3 reads CASSEGGYSSYNEQFF. In DNA, the CDR3 is TGTGCCAGCAGTGAGGGGGGTTACAGCTCCTACAATGAGCAGTTCTTC.

This clone was counted once. V usage is TRBV10-3 and J usage is TRBJ1-1; tentatively, D is TRBD1 (5 bases). V was shortened by 10 bases and J by 6 bases, with 18 bases between the two germline ends. CDR1 is ENHRY and CDR2 is SYGVKD in the germline V gene. The CDR3 has 13 residues. CDR3 in DNA: TGTGCCACCCAGGTAGGACCGGGGGCTGAAGCTTTCTTT. Protein: CATQVGPGAEAFF.

The chain couples TRBV7-9 to TRBJ2-5; no firm D call. The CDR3 length is 12 residues. Trimming cost V 3 bases and J 5 bases, with 7 bases left between them. Per the germline V gene, CDR1 is SEHNR and CDR2 is FQNEAQ (reference sequence). The CDR3 sequence is CASSLARETQYF. CDR3 in DNA: TGTGCCAGCAGCTTGGCCCGTGAGACCCAGTACTTC.

This sequence joins TRBV5-5 and TRBJ1-1; TRBD1 matches at 11 bases. The CDR3 is made up of 16 amino acids. Germline V gene data show CDR1 as SGHKS and CDR2 as YYEKEE (reference sequence). After removal of 5 bases from V and 0 bases from J, the junction contained 6 bases not matched to a gene. The CDR3 here is CASRKGQGAMNTEAFF. CDR3 nucleotides: TGTGCCAGCAGAAAAGGACAGGGGGCAATGAACACTGAAGCTTTCTTT. The whole variable domain, filled in from reference TRBV5-5 and TRBJ1-1, reads DAGVTQSPTHLIKTRGQQVTLRCSPISGHKSVSWYQQVLGQGPQFIFQYYEKEERGRGNFPDRFSARQFPNYSSELNVNALLLGDSALYLCASRKGQGAMNTEAFFGQGTRLTVV.

The chain carries TRBV29-1 and TRBJ1-2, with 10 bases aligning to TRBD1. The ends lost 5 bases at V and 6 bases at J; junction bases unmatched: 9. The CDR3 consists of 14 residues. Germline V CDR1 and CDR2: SQVTM, ANQGSEA. CDR3: CSVPNLTGGNGYTF. CDR3 bases: TGCAGCGTTCCCAACCTGACAGGGGGCAATGGCTACACCTTC.

This clone appeared a few times. The chain combines TRBV7-2 with TRBJ2-7, with 8 bases aligning to TRBD1. The J segment lost 5 bases and the V segment lost 4 bases, leaving 10 bases of the junction unmatched. CDR1 is SGHTA, CDR2 FQGNSA, per germline. This CDR3 contains 15 residues. The DNA of the CDR3 is TGTGCCAGCAGCTCAAGAGGACAGGGTTTCGACGAGCAGTACTTC. Protein sequence: CASSSRGQGFDEQYF.